This paragraph covers one T cell receptor beta chain sequence. The source of the sample is a study of blood T cell repertoires in COVID-19. Germline V gene data show CDR1 as MGHRA and CDR2 as YSYEKL. Trimming shortened V by 5 bases and J by 1 base, and 13 bases separated the two germline ends. CDR3 length equals 15 residues. In the original processing: Reference gene primer amplification gave estimated nucleated cell counts. Profiling relied on immunoSEQ multiplex PCR, and the TCRdb table lists in-frame clones only, not all of them. V, J and clone size are those of that table, while D and trimming were read from the DNA. The sample holds 30,000 to 40,000 clones, approximately 91% seen once.

This receptor was taken from a human donor in a cohort sampled during active COVID-19. Sequences were obtained from peripheral blood. The chain links TRBV4-1 to TRBJ2-3; D perhaps matches TRBD2 (6 bases). The CDR3 protein is CASSSSGVGTDTQYF. Here the CDR3 DNA reads TGCGCCAGCAGCTCCTCGGGGGTAGGCACAGATACGCAGTATTTT.